The rows below give T cell receptor beta chains drawn from one sample of a study of blood T cell repertoires in COVID-19. Profiling relied on immunoSEQ multiplex PCR, and the TCRdb table lists in-frame clones only, not all of them. The sample includes roughly 220,000 clones, approximately 84% of them seen just once. What was sequenced was PBMCs or T cells enriched from blood (not recorded which). These receptors all come from a man aged 40-49 years who had recovered from COVID-19. Both conserved end residues are trimmed from each CDR3. Fields, in order: V gene, CDR3 protein.

TRBV29-1,SYAERRDEQF
TRBV19,ASSKSGERFGGGSSGANVLT
TRBV5-1,ASSPQDPNTEAF
TRBV7-3,ASSLIGNGELF
TRBV2,ASRPTGGASSPLH
TRBV24-1,ATSRTGSNQPQH
TRBV28,ASSPLAGVNQETQY
TRBV11-2,ASSLDYGRGQY
TRBV5-4,ASSQTNRSGRNNEQF
TRBV7-3,ASSPGLADYNEQF
TRBV7-2,ASSLAARRGGRTDTQY
TRBV10-3,AISPVPGELF
TRBV5-4,ASSPGAGGSYEQY
TRBV27,ASSFRGMGGNEAF
TRBV7-2,ASSEQGAVNTEAF
TRBV5-4,ASSLDRDNEQF
TRBV29-1,SCKGGEGREAF
TRBV5-1,ASSRTAGTGSGEQY
TRBV30,AWADTNHHQPQH
TRBV29-1,SVYSNNEQF
TRBV6-1,ASSELRAIQETQY
TRBV5-1,ASRSKQGGFSEAF
TRBV7-2,ASSLDAGVETQY
TRBV4-3,ASSQTWDSNTGELF
TRBV20-1,SARDQRGHT
TRBV11-2,ASSLDLNNEQF
TRBV28,ASSFQGTGELF
TRBV7-3,ASSPGTGKGYT
TRBV6-6,ASAQGSGSHNEQF
TRBV28,ASSNLPRQGNQH
TRBV4-3,ASSIGQGRDEKLF
TRBV5-1,ASSFGQNEQF
TRBV7-2,ASSLVFGTETYGYT
TRBV15,ATSRPPEDREAF
TRBV5-1,ASSLDPQGSGYEQF
TRBV7-6,ASSPKGRGSYNEQF
TRBV3-1/TRBV3-2,ASSPQLSGNTIY
TRBV3-1/TRBV3-2,ASSRSDRRIYGYT
TRBV6-2/TRBV6-3,ASSPRTGNYGYT
TRBV2,ASRTGVMQPQH
TRBV7-3,ASSLRGPEETQY
TRBV28,ASIPLGLAGGPDTQY
TRBV9,ASSVEPIQETQY
TRBV5-1,ASRQRGIRAATNEKLF
TRBV5-4,ASSQYREGGLF
TRBV18,ASSLNLPGTGNTEAF
TRBV25-1,ASTRTGMNIQY
TRBV7-6,ASSLAISSGGYT
TRBV19,ASRPRGTGDEKLF
TRBV5-6,ASSPLGVLPRADTQY
TRBV5-1,ASPLRTGVYSNQPQH
TRBV18,ASADRGNEQF
TRBV30,AWGSGMGTEAF
TRBV16,ASSQPGGATDEKLF
TRBV4-1,ASSQAGQGIQPQH
TRBV5-5,ASSLAASGGHEQY
TRBV5-8,ASSREAASYNEQF
TRBV19,ASSILGGNQPQH